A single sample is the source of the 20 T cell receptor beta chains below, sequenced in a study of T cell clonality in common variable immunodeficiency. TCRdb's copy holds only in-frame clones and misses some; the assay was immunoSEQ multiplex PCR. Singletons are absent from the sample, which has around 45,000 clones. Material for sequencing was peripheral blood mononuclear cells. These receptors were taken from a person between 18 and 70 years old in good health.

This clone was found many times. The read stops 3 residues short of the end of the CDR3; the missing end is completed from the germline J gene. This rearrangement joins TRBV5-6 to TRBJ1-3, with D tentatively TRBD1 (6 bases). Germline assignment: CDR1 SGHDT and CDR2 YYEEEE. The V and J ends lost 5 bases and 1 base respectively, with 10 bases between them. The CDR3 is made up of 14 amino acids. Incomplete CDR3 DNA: TGTGCCAGCAGTTTTACAGGGTCTGGAAACACC. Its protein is CASSFTGSGNT. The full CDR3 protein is CASSFTGSGNTIYF.

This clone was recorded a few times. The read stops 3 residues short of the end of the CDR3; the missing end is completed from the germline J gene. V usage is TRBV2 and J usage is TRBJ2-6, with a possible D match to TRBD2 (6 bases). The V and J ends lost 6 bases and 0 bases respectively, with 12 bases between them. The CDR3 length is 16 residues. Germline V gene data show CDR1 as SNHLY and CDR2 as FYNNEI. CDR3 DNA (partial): TGTGCCAGCAGAGCGGGCGTTGGCTCTGGGGCCAACGTC. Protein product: CASRAGVGSGANV. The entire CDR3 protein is CASRAGVGSGANVLTF.

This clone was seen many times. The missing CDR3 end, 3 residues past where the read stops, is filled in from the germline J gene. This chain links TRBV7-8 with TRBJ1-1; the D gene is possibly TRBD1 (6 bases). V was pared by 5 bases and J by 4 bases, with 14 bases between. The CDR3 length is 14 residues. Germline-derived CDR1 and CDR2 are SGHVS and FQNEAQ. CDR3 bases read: TGTGCCAGCAGCCCAAGGGGGGGTACCACTGAA. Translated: CASSPRGGTTE. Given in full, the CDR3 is CASSPRGGTTEAFF.

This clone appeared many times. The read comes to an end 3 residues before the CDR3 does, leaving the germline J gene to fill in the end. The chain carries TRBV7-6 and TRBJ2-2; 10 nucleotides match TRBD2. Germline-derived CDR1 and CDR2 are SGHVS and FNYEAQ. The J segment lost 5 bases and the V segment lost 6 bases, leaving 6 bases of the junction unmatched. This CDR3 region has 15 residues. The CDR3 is CASRERGGLTGELFF. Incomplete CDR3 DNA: TGTGCCAGCAGGGAGCGGGGGGGCCTGACCGGGGAG.

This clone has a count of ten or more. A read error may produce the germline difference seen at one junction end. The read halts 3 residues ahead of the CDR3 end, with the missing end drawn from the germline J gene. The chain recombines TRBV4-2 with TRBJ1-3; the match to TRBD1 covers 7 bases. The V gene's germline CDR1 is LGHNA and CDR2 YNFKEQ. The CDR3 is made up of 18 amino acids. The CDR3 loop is CASSQFPGQANSGNTIYF. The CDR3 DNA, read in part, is TGCGCCAGCAGCCAATTCCCCGGACAGGCGAACTCTGGAAACACC.

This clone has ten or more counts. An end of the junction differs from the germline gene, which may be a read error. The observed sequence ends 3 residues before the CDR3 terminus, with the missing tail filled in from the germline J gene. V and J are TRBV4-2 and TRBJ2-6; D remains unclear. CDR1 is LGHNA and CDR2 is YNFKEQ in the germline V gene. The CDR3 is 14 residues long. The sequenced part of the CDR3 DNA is TGCGCCAGCAGCCAAGGCGCTGGGGCCAACGTC. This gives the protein CASSQGAGANV. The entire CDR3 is CASSQGAGANVLTF.

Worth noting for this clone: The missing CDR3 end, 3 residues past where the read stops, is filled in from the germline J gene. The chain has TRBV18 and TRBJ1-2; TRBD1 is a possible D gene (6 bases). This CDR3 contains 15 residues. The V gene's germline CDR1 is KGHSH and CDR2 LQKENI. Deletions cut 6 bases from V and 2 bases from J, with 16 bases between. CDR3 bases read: TGTGCCAGCTCCACCTTGGACAGCCCAAACTATGGC. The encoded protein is CASSTLDSPNYG. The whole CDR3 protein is CASSTLDSPNYGYTF. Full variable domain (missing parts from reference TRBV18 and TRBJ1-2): NAGVMQNPRHLVRRRGQEARLRCSPMKGHSHVYWYRQLPEEGLKFMVYLQKENIIDESGMPKERFSAEFPKEGPSILRIQQVVRGDSAAYFCASSTLDSPNYGYTFGSGTRLTVV.

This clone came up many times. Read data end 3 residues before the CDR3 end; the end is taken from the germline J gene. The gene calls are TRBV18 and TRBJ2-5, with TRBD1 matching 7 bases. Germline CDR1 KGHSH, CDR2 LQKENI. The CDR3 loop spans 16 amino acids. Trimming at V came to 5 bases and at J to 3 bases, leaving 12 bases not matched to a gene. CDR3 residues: CASSDFGTDHKETQYF. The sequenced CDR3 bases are TGTGCCAGCTCAGACTTCGGGACAGACCACAAAGAGACC.

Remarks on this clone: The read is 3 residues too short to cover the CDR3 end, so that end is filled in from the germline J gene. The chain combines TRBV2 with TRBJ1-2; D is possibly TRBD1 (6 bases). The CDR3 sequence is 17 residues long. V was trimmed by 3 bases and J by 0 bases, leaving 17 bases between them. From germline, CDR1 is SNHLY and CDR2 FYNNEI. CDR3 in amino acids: CASSESNLQGTNYGYTF. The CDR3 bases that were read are TGTGCCAGCAGTGAGTCGAACCTACAGGGAACTAACTATGGC.

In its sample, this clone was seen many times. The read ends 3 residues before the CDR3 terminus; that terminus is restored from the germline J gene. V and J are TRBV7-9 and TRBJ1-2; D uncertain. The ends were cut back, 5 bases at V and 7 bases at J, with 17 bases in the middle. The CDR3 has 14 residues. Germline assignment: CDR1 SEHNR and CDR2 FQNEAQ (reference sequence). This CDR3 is CASSPPESGIGYTF. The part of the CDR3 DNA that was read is TGTGCCAGCAGCCCCCCGGAAAGCGGGATTGGC. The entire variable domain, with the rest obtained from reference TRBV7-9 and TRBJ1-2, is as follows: DTGVSQNPRHKITKRGQNVTFRCDPISEHNRLYWYRQTLGQGPEFLTYFQNEAQLEKSRLLSDRFSAERPKGSFSTLEIQRTEQGDSAMYLCASSPPESGIGYTFGSGTRLTVV.

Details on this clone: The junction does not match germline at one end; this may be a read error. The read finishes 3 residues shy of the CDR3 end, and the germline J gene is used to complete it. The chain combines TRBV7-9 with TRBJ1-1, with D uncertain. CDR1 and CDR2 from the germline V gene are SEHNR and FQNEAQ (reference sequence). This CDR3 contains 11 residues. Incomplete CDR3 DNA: TGTTCCAGCAGTCCGTACAGCGAA. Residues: CSSSPYSE. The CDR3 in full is CSSSPYSEAFF.

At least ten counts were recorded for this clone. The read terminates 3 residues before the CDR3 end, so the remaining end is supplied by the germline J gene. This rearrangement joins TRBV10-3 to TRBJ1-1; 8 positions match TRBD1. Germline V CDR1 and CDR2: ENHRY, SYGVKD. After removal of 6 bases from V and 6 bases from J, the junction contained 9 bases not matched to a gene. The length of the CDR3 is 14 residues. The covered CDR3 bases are TGTGCCATCAGCGTGGGACAGGTTATCGCTGAA. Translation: CAISVGQVIAE. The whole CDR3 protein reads CAISVGQVIAEAFF.

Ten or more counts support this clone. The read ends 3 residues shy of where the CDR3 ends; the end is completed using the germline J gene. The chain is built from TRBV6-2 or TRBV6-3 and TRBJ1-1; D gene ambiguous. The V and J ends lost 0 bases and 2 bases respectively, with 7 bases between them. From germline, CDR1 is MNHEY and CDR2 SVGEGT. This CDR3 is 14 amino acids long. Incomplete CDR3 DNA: TGTGCCAGCAGTTACTCGGCCGAAAACACTGAA. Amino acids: CASSYSAENTE. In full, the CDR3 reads CASSYSAENTEAFF.

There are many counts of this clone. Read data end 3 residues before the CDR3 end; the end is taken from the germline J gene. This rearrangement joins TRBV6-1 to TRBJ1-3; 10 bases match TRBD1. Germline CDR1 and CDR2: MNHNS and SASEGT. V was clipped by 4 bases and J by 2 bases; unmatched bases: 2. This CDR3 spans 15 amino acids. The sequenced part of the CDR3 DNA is TGTGCCAGCAGTGCCGGGACAGGGGCTGGAAACACC. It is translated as CASSAGTGAGNT. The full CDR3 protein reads CASSAGTGAGNTIYF.

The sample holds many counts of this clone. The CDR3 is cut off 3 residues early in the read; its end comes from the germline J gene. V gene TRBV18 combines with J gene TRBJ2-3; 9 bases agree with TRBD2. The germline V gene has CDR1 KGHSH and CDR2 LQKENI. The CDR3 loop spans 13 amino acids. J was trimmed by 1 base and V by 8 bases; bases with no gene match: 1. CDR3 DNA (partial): TGTGCCAGCCGGACTAGCGGCACAGATACG. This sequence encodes CASRTSGTDT. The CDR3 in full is CASRTSGTDTQYF.

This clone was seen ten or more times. CDR3 region: CASSFGQASYEQYF. CDR3 DNA (partial): TGTGCCAGTAGTTTCGGACAGGCTTCCTACGAG. The chain couples TRBV19 to TRBJ2-7; 7 nucleotides align to TRBD1. The read terminates 3 residues before the CDR3 end, so the remaining end is supplied by the germline J gene. The V segment lost 5 bases and the J segment 1 base; nucleotides outside the gene matches: 5. Germline assignment: CDR1 LNHDA and CDR2 SQIVND (reference sequence). This CDR3 is 14 amino acids long.

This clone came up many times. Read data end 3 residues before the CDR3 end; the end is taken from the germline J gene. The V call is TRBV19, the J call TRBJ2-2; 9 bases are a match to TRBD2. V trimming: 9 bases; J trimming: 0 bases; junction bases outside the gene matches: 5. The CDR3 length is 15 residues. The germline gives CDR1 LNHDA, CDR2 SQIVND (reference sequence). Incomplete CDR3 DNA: TGTGCCAGGTCCCTAGCGGGACCGAACACCGGGGAG. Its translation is CARSLAGPNTGE. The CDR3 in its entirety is CARSLAGPNTGELFF. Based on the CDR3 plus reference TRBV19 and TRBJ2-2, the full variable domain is DGGITQSPKYLFRKEGQNVTLSCEQNLNHDAMYWYRQDPGQGLRLIYYSQIVNDFQKGDIAEGYSVSREKKESFPLTVTSAQKNPTAFYLCARSLAGPNTGELFFGEGSRLTVL.

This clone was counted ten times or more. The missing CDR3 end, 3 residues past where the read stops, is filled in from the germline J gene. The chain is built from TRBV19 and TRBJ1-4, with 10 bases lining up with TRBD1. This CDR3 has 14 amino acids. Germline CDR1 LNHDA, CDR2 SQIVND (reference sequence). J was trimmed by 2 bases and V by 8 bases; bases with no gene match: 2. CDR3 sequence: CASGTGATNEKLFF. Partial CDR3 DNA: TGTGCCAGTGGGACAGGGGCTACTAATGAAAAA. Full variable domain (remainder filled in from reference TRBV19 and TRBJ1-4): DGGITQSPKYLFRKEGQNVTLSCEQNLNHDAMYWYRQDPGQGLRLIYYSQIVNDFQKGDIAEGYSVSREKKESFPLTVTSAQKNPTAFYLCASGTGATNEKLFFGSGTQLSVL.

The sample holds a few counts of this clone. CDR3 DNA, as far as it was read: TGTGCCAGCAGCCCTCAGGGGCTTCGCAACGAG. Protein product: CASSPQGLRNE. The CDR3 in full is CASSPQGLRNEQYF. J is TRBJ2-7 and V is TRBV7-9; tentatively, D is TRBD1 (6 bases). The read ends 3 residues before the CDR3 terminus; that terminus is restored from the germline J gene. V was cut by 5 bases and J by 5 bases, with 16 bases left in between. This CDR3 region has 14 residues. Germline CDR1 SEHNR, CDR2 FQNEAQ (reference sequence).

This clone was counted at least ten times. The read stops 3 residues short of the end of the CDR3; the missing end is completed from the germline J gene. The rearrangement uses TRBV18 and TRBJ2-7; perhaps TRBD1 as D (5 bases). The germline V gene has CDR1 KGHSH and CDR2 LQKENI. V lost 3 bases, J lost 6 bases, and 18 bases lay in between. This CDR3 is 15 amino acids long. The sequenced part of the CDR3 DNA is TGTGCCAGCTCACCGTCTCAGGGTAGAATCGGCGAG. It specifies CASSPSQGRIGE. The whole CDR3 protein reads CASSPSQGRIGEQYF.